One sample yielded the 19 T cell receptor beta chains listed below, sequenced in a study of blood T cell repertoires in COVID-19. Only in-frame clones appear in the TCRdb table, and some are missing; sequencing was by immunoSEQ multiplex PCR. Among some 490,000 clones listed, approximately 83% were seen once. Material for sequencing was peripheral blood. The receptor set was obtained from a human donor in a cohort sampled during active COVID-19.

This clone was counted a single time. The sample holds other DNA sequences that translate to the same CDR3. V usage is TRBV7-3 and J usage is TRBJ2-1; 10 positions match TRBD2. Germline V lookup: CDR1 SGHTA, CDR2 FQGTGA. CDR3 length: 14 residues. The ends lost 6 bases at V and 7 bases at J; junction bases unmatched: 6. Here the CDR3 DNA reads TGTGCCAGCAGTCCCTCGGGACTAGCGAATGAGCAGTTCTTC. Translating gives CASSPSGLANEQFF. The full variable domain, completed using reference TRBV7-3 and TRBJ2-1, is GAGVSQTPSNKVTEKGKYVELRCDPISGHTALYWYRQSLGQGPEFLIYFQGTGAADDSGLPNDRFFAVRPEGSVSTLKIQRTERGDSAVYLCASSPSGLANEQFFGPGTRLTVL.

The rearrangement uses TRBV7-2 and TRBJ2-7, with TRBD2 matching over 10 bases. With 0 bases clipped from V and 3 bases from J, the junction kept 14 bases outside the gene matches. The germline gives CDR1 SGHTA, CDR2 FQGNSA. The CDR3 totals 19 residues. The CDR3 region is CASSLARGGSGRAIYEQYF. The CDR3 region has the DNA TGTGCCAGCAGCTTAGCTCGGGGAGGAAGCGGGAGGGCCATCTACGAGCAGTACTTC.

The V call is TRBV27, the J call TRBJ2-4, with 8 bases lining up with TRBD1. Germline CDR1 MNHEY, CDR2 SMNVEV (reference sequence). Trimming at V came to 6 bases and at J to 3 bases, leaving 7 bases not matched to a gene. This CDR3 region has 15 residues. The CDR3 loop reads CASRRTGFGKNIQYF. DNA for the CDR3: TGTGCCAGCAGACGGACAGGGTTTGGCAAAAACATTCAGTACTTC.

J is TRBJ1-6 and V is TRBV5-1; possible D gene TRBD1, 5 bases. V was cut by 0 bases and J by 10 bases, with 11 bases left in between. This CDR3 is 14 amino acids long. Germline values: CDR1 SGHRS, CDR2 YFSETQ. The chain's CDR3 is CASSLEGLGSPLHF. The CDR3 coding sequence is TGCGCCAGCAGCTTGGAGGGGTTAGGCTCACCCCTCCACTTT.

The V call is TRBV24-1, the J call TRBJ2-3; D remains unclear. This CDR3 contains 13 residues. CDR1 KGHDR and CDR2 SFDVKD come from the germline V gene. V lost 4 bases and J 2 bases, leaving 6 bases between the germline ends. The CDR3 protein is CATSEPYTDTQYF. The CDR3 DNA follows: TGTGCCACCAGTGAACCCTACACAGATACGCAGTATTTT.

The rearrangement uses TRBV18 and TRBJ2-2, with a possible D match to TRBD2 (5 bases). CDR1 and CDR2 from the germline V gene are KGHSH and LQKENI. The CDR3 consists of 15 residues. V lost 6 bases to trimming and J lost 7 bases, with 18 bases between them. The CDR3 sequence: CASSQSQSGGGELFF. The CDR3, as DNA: TGTGCCAGCTCTCAAAGCCAAAGCGGTGGCGGGGAGCTGTTTTTT.

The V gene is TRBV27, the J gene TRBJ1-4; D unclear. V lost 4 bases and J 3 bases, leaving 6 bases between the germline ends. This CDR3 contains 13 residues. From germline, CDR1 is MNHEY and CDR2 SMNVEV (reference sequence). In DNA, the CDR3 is TGTGCCAGCAGTTGGCAACCTAATGAAAAACTGTTTTTT. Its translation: CASSWQPNEKLFF.

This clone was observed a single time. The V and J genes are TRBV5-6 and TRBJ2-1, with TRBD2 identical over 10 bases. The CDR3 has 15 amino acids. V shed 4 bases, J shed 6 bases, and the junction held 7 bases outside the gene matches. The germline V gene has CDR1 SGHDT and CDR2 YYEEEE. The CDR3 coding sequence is TGTGCCAGCAGCCCGCTAGCGGGGGCGGGCAATGAGCAGTTCTTC. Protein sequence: CASSPLAGAGNEQFF.

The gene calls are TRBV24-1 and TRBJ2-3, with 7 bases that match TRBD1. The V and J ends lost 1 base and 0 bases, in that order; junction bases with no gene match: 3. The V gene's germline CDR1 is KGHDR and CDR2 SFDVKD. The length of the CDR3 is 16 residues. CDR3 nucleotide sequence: TGTGCCACCAGTGATTTCACAGGGGCTAGCACAGATACGCAGTATTTT. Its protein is CATSDFTGASTDTQYF.

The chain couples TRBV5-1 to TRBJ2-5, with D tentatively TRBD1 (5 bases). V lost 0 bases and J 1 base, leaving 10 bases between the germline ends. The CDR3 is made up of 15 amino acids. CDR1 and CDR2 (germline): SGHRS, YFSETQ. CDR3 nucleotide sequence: TGCGCCAGCAGCTTGGCCCTGGGGCGCCAAGAGACCCAGTACTTC. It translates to CASSLALGRQETQYF.

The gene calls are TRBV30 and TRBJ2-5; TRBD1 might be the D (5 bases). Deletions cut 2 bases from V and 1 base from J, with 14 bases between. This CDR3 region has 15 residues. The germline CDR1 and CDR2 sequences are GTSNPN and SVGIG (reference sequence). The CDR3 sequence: CAWSRDSYPQETQYF. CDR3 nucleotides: TGTGCCTGGAGTCGTGACAGCTATCCCCAAGAGACCCAGTACTTC.

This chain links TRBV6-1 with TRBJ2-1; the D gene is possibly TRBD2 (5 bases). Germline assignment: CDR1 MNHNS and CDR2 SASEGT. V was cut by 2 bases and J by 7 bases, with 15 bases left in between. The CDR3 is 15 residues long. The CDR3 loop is CASSEIEQSGNEQFF. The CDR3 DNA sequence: TGTGCCAGCAGTGAAATAGAACAGAGCGGTAATGAGCAGTTCTTC.

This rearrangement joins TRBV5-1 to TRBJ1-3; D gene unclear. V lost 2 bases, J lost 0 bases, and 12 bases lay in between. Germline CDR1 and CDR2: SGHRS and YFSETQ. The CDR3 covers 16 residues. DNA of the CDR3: TGCGCCAGCAGCTTACCAGGCGACGGCTCTGGAAACACCATATATTTT. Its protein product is CASSLPGDGSGNTIYF.

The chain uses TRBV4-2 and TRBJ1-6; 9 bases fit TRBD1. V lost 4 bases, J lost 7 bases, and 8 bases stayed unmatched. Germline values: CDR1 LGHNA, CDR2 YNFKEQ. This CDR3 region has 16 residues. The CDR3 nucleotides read TGTGCCAGCAGCCGGGACCGACAGGGGGACAATTCACCCCTCCACTTT. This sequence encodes CASSRDRQGDNSPLHF.

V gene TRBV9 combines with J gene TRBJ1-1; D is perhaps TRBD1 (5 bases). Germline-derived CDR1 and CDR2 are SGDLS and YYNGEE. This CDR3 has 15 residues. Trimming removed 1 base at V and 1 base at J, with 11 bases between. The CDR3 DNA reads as TGTGCCAGCAGCGTAAGTCAAGGACAGAACACTGAAGCTTTCTTT. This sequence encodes CASSVSQGQNTEAFF.

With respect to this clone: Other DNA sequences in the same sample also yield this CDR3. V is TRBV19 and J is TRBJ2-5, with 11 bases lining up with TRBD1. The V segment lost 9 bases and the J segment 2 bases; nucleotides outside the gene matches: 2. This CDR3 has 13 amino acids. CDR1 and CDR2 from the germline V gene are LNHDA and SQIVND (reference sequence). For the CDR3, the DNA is TGTGCCAGCCGGGACAGGGGGCAAGAGACCCAGTACTTC. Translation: CASRDRGQETQYF.

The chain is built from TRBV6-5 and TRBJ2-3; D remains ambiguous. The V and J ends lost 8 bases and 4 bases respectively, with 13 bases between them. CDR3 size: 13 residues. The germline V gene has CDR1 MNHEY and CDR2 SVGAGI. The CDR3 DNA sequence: TGTGCCAGCGGCCCGACTTACGCAGATACGCAGTATTTT. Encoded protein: CASGPTYADTQYF.

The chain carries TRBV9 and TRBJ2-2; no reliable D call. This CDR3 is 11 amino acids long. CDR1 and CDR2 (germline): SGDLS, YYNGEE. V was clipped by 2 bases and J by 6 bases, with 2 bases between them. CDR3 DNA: TGTGCCAGCAGCGTCGCCGGGGAGCTGTTTTTT. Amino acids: CASSVAGELFF.

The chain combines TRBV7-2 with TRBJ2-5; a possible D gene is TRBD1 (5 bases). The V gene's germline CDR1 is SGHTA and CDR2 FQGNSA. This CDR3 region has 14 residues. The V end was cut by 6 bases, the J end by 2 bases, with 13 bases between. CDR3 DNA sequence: TGTGCCAGCAGTTATTGGACAAAGCAAGAGACCCAGTACTTC. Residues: CASSYWTKQETQYF. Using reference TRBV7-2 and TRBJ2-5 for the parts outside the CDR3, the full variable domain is GAGVSQSPSNKVTEKGKDVELRCDPISGHTALYWYRQSLGQGLEFLIYFQGNSAPDKSGLPSDRFSAERTGGSVSTLTIQRTQQEDSAVYLCASSYWTKQETQYFGPGTRLLVL.